These T cell receptor beta chains were read from a single sample in a study of control samples from healthy donors and cancer patients. The repertoire was sequenced with immunoSEQ multiplex PCR; TCRdb's copy has only in-frame clones and lacks some. The sample includes 130,000 to 150,000 clones, around 86% of them seen just once. Material for sequencing was blood. The receptors originated from a man between 25 and 39 years old in good health. Both conserved end residues are part of each CDR3. The order of the fields is CDR3 length, clone size, D gene, J gene, V gene, CDR3 DNA, CDR3 protein. The D gene is left open where the match is weak. Size is stated for part of the rows, as once, few or many counts, or as a class when the clone is expanded.

len: 15
abundance: -
d_gene: TRBD2
j_gene: TRBJ2-7
v_gene: TRBV4-3
CDR3nt: TGCGCCAGCAGCCAAGCGACTAGCGGGAGATACGAGCAGTACTTC
CDR3aa: CASSQATSGRYEQYF

len: 14
abundance: -
d_gene: -
j_gene: TRBJ1-2
v_gene: TRBV6-7
CDR3nt: TGTGCCAGCAGTTACTCGGCCTCAGGCTATGGCTACACCTTC
CDR3aa: CASSYSASGYGYTF

len: 17
abundance: -
d_gene: TRBD2
j_gene: TRBJ2-4
v_gene: TRBV7-2
CDR3nt: TGTGCCAGCAGCTTAGGATTAGCGGGAGAAGGAGGAAACATTCAGTACTTC
CDR3aa: CASSLGLAGEGGNIQYF

len: 14
abundance: medium-sized
d_gene: -
j_gene: TRBJ2-5
v_gene: TRBV4-3
CDR3nt: TGCGCCAGCAGCCAAGATGTGGCGCTTGAGACCCAGTACTTC
CDR3aa: CASSQDVALETQYF

len: 15
abundance: -
d_gene: -
j_gene: TRBJ1-2
v_gene: TRBV6-2/TRBV6-3
CDR3nt: TGTGCCAGCAGTTCAAAAGCCGGGACGGAGTATGGCTACACCTTC
CDR3aa: CASSSKAGTEYGYTF

len: 14
abundance: -
d_gene: -
j_gene: TRBJ2-1
v_gene: TRBV19
CDR3nt: TGTGCCAGTAGTATAGCCAGGGGAGGCAATGAGCAGTTCTTC
CDR3aa: CASSIARGGNEQFF

len: 15
abundance: -
d_gene: -
j_gene: TRBJ2-2
v_gene: TRBV4-2
CDR3nt: TGTGCCAGCAGCCAAGCCGGAAGTTCCACCGGGGAGCTGTTTTTT
CDR3aa: CASSQAGSSTGELFF

len: 14
abundance: -
d_gene: -
j_gene: TRBJ1-2
v_gene: TRBV24-1
CDR3nt: TGTGCCACCAGTGACCCGGGAACGAACTATGGCTACACCTTC
CDR3aa: CATSDPGTNYGYTF

len: 13
abundance: -
d_gene: -
j_gene: TRBJ1-2
v_gene: TRBV10-3
CDR3nt: TGTGCCATCAGTGTGTCCGGGAACTATGGCTACACCTTC
CDR3aa: CAISVSGNYGYTF

len: 14
abundance: -
d_gene: TRBD2
j_gene: TRBJ2-1
v_gene: TRBV7-2
CDR3nt: TGTGCCAGCCGCCGGGAGGACACCTACAATGAGCAGTTCTTC
CDR3aa: CASRREDTYNEQFF

len: 14
abundance: -
d_gene: TRBD2
j_gene: TRBJ2-1
v_gene: TRBV29-1
CDR3nt: TGCAGCGTTGTAGGACTAGTTGGGTACAATGAGCAGTTCTTC
CDR3aa: CSVVGLVGYNEQFF

len: 16
abundance: -
d_gene: -
j_gene: TRBJ2-3
v_gene: TRBV9
CDR3nt: TGTGCCAGCAGCGTAGCCCCCCAGGGGCGAGAAGATACGCAGTATTTT
CDR3aa: CASSVAPQGREDTQYF

len: 15
abundance: few
d_gene: -
j_gene: TRBJ1-1
v_gene: TRBV18
CDR3nt: TGTGCCAGCTCACCACCGGGCAGGATGAACACTGAAGCTTTCTTT
CDR3aa: CASSPPGRMNTEAFF

len: 13
abundance: -
d_gene: -
j_gene: TRBJ2-1
v_gene: TRBV7-2
CDR3nt: TGTGCCAGCAGCTTATCGGGGCAGGGACGCCAGTTCTTC
CDR3aa: CASSLSGQGRQFF

len: 16
abundance: -
d_gene: -
j_gene: TRBJ2-1
v_gene: TRBV4-1
CDR3nt: TGCGCCAGCAGCCAAGATGCGGCAAGACGGCACGGTGAGCAGTTCTTC
CDR3aa: CASSQDAARRHGEQFF

len: 15
abundance: -
d_gene: -
j_gene: TRBJ2-7
v_gene: TRBV19
CDR3nt: TGTGCCAGTAGTATTCTCTCGGACCGAATCTACGAGCAGTACTTC
CDR3aa: CASSILSDRIYEQYF

len: 13
abundance: -
d_gene: -
j_gene: TRBJ2-5
v_gene: TRBV9
CDR3nt: TGTGCCAGCAGCGTAGGAGGGGAAGAGACCCAGTACTTC
CDR3aa: CASSVGGEETQYF

len: 17
abundance: -
d_gene: TRBD1
j_gene: TRBJ2-7
v_gene: TRBV5-8
CDR3nt: TGTGCCAGCAGCTCAAGAGGACAGGGGCAACTCTCATACGAGCAGTACTTC
CDR3aa: CASSSRGQGQLSYEQYF

len: 15
abundance: -
d_gene: TRBD1
j_gene: TRBJ2-3
v_gene: TRBV7-9
CDR3nt: TGTGCCAGCAGCTTATATCAGGGGGCAACAGATACGCAGTATTTT
CDR3aa: CASSLYQGATDTQYF

len: 17
abundance: -
d_gene: -
j_gene: TRBJ2-4
v_gene: TRBV6-1
CDR3nt: TGTGCCAGCAGTGAAGCCCCCCAGGGGCTAGCCAAAAACATTCAGTACTTC
CDR3aa: CASSEAPQGLAKNIQYF

len: 16
abundance: -
d_gene: TRBD2
j_gene: TRBJ2-3
v_gene: TRBV7-2
CDR3nt: TGTGCCAGCAGCACCGGGACTAGCGGTCTCACAGATACGCAGTATTTT
CDR3aa: CASSTGTSGLTDTQYF

len: 15
abundance: -
d_gene: -
j_gene: TRBJ2-3
v_gene: TRBV5-1
CDR3nt: TGCGCCAGCAGCGCGGGACAGACTAGCACAGATACGCAGTATTTT
CDR3aa: CASSAGQTSTDTQYF